A selection of T cell receptor beta chains follows, all from one sample in a study of blood T cells in healthy people across ages. MiXCR, applied by TCRdb to the 5' RACE reads, yields one record per CDR3 protein. This repertoire shows approximately 730,000 distinct CDR3 sequences, 40% to 65% found once; its top ten account for roughly two fifths. The specimen sequenced was blood. The receptors stem from a man aged 80 or over in good health. CDR3s include the opening cysteine and the closing phenylalanine or tryptophan. The order of the fields is V gene, J gene, CDR3 length, clone size, D gene, CDR3 DNA, CDR3 protein. The D gene is left open where the match is weak. The size field is filled for only some rows; it gives once, few, many or a size class.

v_call: TRBV20-1
j_call: TRBJ1-2
cdr3_length: 14
clone_size: .
d_call: TRBD1
cdr3_nt: TGCAGTGCTGTTCTAAGACAGGGAGACTATGGCTACACCTTC
cdr3_aa: CSAVLRQGDYGYTF

v_call: TRBV6-2/TRBV6-3
j_call: TRBJ2-1
cdr3_length: 14
clone_size: few
d_call: .
cdr3_nt: TGTGCCAGCAGTCTGGACGGGACTCGCAATGAGCAGTTCTTC
cdr3_aa: CASSLDGTRNEQFF

v_call: TRBV18
j_call: TRBJ1-4
cdr3_length: 13
clone_size: .
d_call: .
cdr3_nt: TGTGCCAGCTCACCAGGAAGGAATGGAAAACTGTTTTTT
cdr3_aa: CASSPGRNGKLFF

v_call: TRBV6-6
j_call: TRBJ2-2
cdr3_length: 12
clone_size: few
d_call: .
cdr3_nt: TGTGCCAGCAGCCTAGGAGGCGGGGAGCTGTTTTTT
cdr3_aa: CASSLGGGELFF

v_call: TRBV13
j_call: TRBJ2-5
cdr3_length: 15
clone_size: .
d_call: .
cdr3_nt: TGTGCCAGCAGCCCGGGAATGCCTGGTGGAGAGACCCAGTACTTC
cdr3_aa: CASSPGMPGGETQYF

v_call: TRBV6-2/TRBV6-3
j_call: TRBJ1-5
cdr3_length: 15
clone_size: .
d_call: TRBD1
cdr3_nt: TGTGCCAGCAGTCGACAGGGGGCTAGCAATCAGCCCCAGCATTTT
cdr3_aa: CASSRQGASNQPQHF

v_call: TRBV30
j_call: TRBJ2-3
cdr3_length: 14
clone_size: .
d_call: TRBD2
cdr3_nt: TGTGCCTGGAGTGTGTCTTTGGGGCTAGCGGACGCGCATTTT
cdr3_aa: CAWSVSLGLADAHF

v_call: TRBV3-1
j_call: TRBJ2-4
cdr3_length: 14
clone_size: few
d_call: TRBD2
cdr3_nt: TGTGCCAGCAGCCAGGGACTACTTAAAAACATTCAGTACTTC
cdr3_aa: CASSQGLLKNIQYF

v_call: TRBV28
j_call: TRBJ2-7
cdr3_length: 16
clone_size: .
d_call: TRBD2
cdr3_nt: TGCGCCAGCAGTTTGGGGCTAGCGGGACCTCCAGGTCAGCAGTACTTC
cdr3_aa: CASSLGLAGPPGQQYF

v_call: TRBV3-1
j_call: TRBJ1-2
cdr3_length: 14
clone_size: .
d_call: .
cdr3_nt: TGTGCCAGCAGCCAAGGGGCCGGGGCCTATGGCTACACCTTC
cdr3_aa: CASSQGAGAYGYTF

v_call: TRBV7-3
j_call: TRBJ2-1
cdr3_length: 16
clone_size: few
d_call: TRBD2
cdr3_nt: TGTGCCAGCAGCTACCAGCGGGAGATGGCCTACAATGAGCAGTTCTTC
cdr3_aa: CASSYQREMAYNEQFF

v_call: TRBV5-1
j_call: TRBJ2-7
cdr3_length: 14
clone_size: .
d_call: .
cdr3_nt: TGCGCCAGCAGCTTGGAGTTGTTTGGCTACGAGCAGTACTTC
cdr3_aa: CASSLELFGYEQYF

v_call: TRBV20-1
j_call: TRBJ2-1
cdr3_length: 15
clone_size: .
d_call: TRBD2
cdr3_nt: TGCAGTGCAACCGATAGCGGGAGGGTTAACAATGAGCAGTTCTTC
cdr3_aa: CSATDSGRVNNEQFF